These T cell receptor beta chains were read from a single sample in a study of blood T cell repertoires in COVID-19. Assay: immunoSEQ multiplex PCR; the TCRdb copy retains only in-frame clones and omits some. The sample lists about 260,000 clones, 65% to 90% seen once, with roughly 2% in the top ten. The sequenced sample was peripheral blood. All receptors derive from a man younger than 40 with active or convalescent COVID-19. Each CDR3 is given without its conserved first and last residue. A D gene is named only where the DNA matches it firmly. A row's size may be missing; if present it is once, few, many or a size class.

D: -
size: -
V: TRBV4-2
CDR3: ASSQDRTGGGGEKLF

D: TRBD1
size: -
V: TRBV10-1
CDR3: ASSPGTGNSYEQY

D: TRBD1
size: -
V: TRBV2
CDR3: AILETGGHEA

D: -
size: once
V: TRBV11-2
CDR3: ASSLFFGEVRSLNEQF

D: TRBD2
size: once
V: TRBV9
CDR3: ASRTSGGARRDNEQY

D: -
size: -
V: TRBV11-2
CDR3: ASSSLLYRANYEQY

D: TRBD1
size: -
V: TRBV6-5
CDR3: ASSRDRVEKLF

D: TRBD2
size: once
V: TRBV24-1
CDR3: ATSERTSGRSTDTQY

D: -
size: -
V: TRBV2
CDR3: ASKPGLSLYEQY

D: TRBD1
size: -
V: TRBV6-5
CDR3: ASSYDRGRNYGYT

D: TRBD2
size: -
V: TRBV5-6
CDR3: ASSYERGGRIEQF

D: -
size: -
V: TRBV27
CDR3: ASKLSANYGYT

D: -
size: -
V: TRBV6-5
CDR3: ASIGPFHTEAF

D: -
size: -
V: TRBV12-1
CDR3: ASLIRLRSYNEQF

D: -
size: -
V: TRBV25-1
CDR3: ASSGGGVGYGYT

D: -
size: -
V: TRBV15
CDR3: ATSNPGQNTEAF

D: -
size: few
V: TRBV9
CDR3: ASTTYVAHTDTQY

D: -
size: -
V: TRBV19
CDR3: ASTPRGARPLEKLF

D: -
size: -
V: TRBV19
CDR3: ASSGEGVEPLH

D: TRBD2
size: -
V: TRBV4-1
CDR3: ASSQERRGGQDTQY

D: TRBD1
size: -
V: TRBV19
CDR3: ASNFDRVGNQPQH

D: TRBD2
size: -
V: TRBV13
CDR3: ASSLNVAGGLDEQF

D: -
size: -
V: TRBV4-1
CDR3: ASSKAGSGTDLDTEAF

D: TRBD1
size: once
V: TRBV6-5
CDR3: ASSYLARDSPYEQY

D: -
size: -
V: TRBV4-3
CDR3: ASSQDSVRGGNYGYT

D: TRBD1
size: -
V: TRBV7-8
CDR3: ASSRDRGNYNEQF

D: -
size: -
V: TRBV29-1
CDR3: SVERQTRFYGYT

D: TRBD1
size: -
V: TRBV20-1
CDR3: SASGTPGQGATSTDTQY

D: -
size: -
V: TRBV4-2
CDR3: ASSQSQGVNGNTIY

D: -
size: many
V: TRBV9
CDR3: ASSSRWGDREQY

D: TRBD1
size: -
V: TRBV5-1
CDR3: ASSETGGNEKLF

D: TRBD2
size: -
V: TRBV19
CDR3: ASSIQVAGGPWSGELF

D: -
size: -
V: TRBV5-1
CDR3: ASSLGPTGAGELF

D: -
size: -
V: TRBV7-9
CDR3: ASSLARDTDTQY

D: -
size: -
V: TRBV6-5
CDR3: ASSYSQARVGTEAF

D: -
size: once
V: TRBV3-1/TRBV3-2
CDR3: ASSQDIMAQETQY